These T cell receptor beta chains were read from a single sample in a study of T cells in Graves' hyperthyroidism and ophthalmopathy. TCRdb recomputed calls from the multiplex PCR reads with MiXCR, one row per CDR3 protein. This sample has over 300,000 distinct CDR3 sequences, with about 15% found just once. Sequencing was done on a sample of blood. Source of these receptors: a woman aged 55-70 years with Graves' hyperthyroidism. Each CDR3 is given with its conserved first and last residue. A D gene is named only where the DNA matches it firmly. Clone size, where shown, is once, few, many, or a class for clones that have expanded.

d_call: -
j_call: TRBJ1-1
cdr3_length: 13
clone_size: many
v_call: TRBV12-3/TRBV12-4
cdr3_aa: CASSSLGATEAFF
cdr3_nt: TGTGCCAGCAGTTCCCTGGGGGCGACTGAAGCTTTCTTT

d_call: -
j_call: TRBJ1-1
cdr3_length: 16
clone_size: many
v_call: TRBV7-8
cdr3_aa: CASSLASPLMNTEAFF
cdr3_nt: TGTGCCAGCAGCTTAGCGAGTCCGCTTATGAACACTGAAGCTTTCTTT

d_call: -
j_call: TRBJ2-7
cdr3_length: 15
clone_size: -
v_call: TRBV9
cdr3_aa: CASSVGSRGSYEQYF
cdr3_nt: TGTGCCAGCAGCGTAGGTTCCCGGGGCTCCTACGAGCAGTACTTC

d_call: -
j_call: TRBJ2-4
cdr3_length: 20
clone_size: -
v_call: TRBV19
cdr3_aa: CASNRPLGLRQALAKNIQYF
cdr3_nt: TGTGCCAGTAATCGCCCGCTCGGCCTTCGACAGGCTTTAGCCAAAAACATTCAGTACTTC

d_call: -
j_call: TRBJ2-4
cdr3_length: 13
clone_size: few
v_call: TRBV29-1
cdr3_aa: CSVVRVDKNIQYF
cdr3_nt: TGCAGCGTTGTCAGGGTTGACAAAAACATTCAGTACTTC

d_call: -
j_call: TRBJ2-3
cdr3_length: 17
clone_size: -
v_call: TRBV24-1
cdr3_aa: CATSDLHSGVAADTQYF
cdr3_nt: TGTGCCACCAGTGATTTGCATTCGGGAGTAGCCGCAGATACGCAGTATTTT

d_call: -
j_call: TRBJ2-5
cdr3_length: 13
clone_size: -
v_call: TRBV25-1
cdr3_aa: CASSPSMEETQYF
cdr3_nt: TGTGCCAGCAGTCCTAGCATGGAAGAGACCCAGTACTTC

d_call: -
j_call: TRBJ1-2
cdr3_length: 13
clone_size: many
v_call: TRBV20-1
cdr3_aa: CSAKDSANYGYTF
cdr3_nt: TGCAGTGCTAAGGACAGTGCTAACTATGGCTACACCTTC

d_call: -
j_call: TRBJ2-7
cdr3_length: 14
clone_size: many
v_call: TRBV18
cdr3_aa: CASSPGETSYEQYF
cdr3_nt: TGTGCCAGCTCACCAGGTGAAACCTCCTACGAGCAGTACTTC

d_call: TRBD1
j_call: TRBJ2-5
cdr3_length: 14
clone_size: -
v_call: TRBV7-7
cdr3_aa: CASSRDRGLETQYF
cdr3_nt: TGTGCTAGCAGCCGGGACAGGGGGCTGGAGACCCAGTACTTC

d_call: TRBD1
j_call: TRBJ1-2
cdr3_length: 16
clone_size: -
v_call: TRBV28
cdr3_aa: CASSLLGQGAGYGYTF
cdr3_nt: TGTGCCAGCAGTTTATTGGGACAGGGGGCGGGTTATGGCTACACCTTC

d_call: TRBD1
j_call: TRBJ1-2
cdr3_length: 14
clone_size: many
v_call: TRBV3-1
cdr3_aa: CASSQLTTGDGYTF
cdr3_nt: TGTGCCAGCAGCCAACTAACGACAGGGGATGGCTACACCTTC

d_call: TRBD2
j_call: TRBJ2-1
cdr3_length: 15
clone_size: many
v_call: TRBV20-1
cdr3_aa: CSARDIAGVSHEQFF
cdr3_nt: TGCAGTGCTAGAGATATAGCGGGAGTCAGCCATGAGCAGTTCTTC

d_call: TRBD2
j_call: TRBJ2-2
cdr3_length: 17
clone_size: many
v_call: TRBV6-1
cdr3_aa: CASRSTPGLAVTGELFF
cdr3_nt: TGTGCCAGCAGATCAACTCCGGGACTAGCGGTCACCGGGGAGCTGTTTTTT

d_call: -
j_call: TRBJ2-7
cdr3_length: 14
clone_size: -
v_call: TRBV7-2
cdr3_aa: CASSFGPNPYEQYF
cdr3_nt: TGTGCCAGCAGCTTCGGACCGAACCCTTACGAGCAGTACTTC

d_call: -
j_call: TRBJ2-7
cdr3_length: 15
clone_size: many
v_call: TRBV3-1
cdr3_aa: CASSQDPSRSYEQYF
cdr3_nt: TGTGCCAGCAGCCAAGATCCTAGCCGGTCCTACGAGCAGTACTTC

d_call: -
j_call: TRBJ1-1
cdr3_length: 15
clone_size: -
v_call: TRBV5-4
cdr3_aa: CASSSGGHTNTEAFF
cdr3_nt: TGTGCCAGCAGTTCTGGAGGACACACGAACACTGAAGCTTTCTTT

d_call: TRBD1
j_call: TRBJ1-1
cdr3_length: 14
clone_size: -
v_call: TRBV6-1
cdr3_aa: CASSLTGGATEAFF
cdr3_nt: TGTGCCAGCAGTTTGACAGGGGGAGCGACTGAAGCTTTCTTT

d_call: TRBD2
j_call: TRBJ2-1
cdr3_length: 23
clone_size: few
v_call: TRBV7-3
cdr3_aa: CASSLGPPRQGVGTSGSLYEQFF
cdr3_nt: TGTGCCAGCAGCTTAGGCCCACCAAGACAGGGGGTTGGGACTAGCGGGAGTCTCTATGAGCAGTTCTTC

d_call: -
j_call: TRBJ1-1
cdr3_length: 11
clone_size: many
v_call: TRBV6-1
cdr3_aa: CASTTNTEAFF
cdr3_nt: TGTGCCAGCACTACTAACACTGAAGCTTTCTTT

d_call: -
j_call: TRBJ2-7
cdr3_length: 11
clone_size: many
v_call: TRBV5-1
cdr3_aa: CASSSLYEQYF
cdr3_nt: TGTGCCAGCAGCTCGCTCTACGAGCAGTACTTC

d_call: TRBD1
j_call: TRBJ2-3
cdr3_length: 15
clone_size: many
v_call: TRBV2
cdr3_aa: CASSKQGASTDTQYF
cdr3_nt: TGTGCCAGCAGCAAACAGGGGGCTAGCACAGATACGCAGTATTTT

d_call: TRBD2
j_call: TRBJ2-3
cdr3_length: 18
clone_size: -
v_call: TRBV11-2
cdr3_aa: CASSLEPGTSGKTDTQYF
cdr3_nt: TGTGCCAGCAGCTTAGAGCCCGGGACTAGCGGGAAGACAGATACGCAGTATTTT

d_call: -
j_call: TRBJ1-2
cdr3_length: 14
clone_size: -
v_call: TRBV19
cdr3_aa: CASSRGHPNYGYTF
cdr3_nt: TGTGCCAGTAGTAGGGGGCACCCTAACTATGGCTACACCTTC

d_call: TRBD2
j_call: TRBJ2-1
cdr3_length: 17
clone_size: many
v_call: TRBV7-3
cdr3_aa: CASSLSSGGGGRDEQFF
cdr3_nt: TGTGCCAGCAGCTTATCAAGCGGTGGGGGCGGGAGGGATGAGCAGTTCTTC

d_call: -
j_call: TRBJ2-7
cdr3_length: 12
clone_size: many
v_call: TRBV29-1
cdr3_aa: CSVEEILGEQYF
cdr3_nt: TGCAGCGTTGAAGAGATTCTAGGCGAGCAGTACTTC

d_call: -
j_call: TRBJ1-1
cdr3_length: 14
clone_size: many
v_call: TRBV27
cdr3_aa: CASSLSQGLTEAFF
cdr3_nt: TGTGCCAGCAGTTTAAGCCAGGGCTTGACTGAAGCTTTCTTT

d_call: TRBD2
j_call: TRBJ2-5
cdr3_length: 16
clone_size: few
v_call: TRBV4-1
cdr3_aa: CASSQLGLAGVETQYF
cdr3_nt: TGCGCCAGCAGCCAACTGGGACTAGCGGGAGTGGAGACCCAGTACTTC

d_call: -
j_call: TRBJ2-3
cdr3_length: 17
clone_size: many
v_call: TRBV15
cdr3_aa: CATSRDHLRGSTDTQYF
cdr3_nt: TGTGCCACCAGCAGAGATCACCTCCGAGGGAGCACAGATACGCAGTATTTT

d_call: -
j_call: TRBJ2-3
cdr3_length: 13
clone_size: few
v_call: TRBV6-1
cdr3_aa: CASSSTISPLPYF
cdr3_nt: TGTGCCAGCAGTTCCACTATAAGCCCGCTCCCGTATTTT

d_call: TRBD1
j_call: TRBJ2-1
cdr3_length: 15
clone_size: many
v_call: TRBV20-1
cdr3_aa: CSALNFGTGGNEQFF
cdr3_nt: TGCAGTGCGCTGAACTTCGGGACAGGGGGCAATGAGCAGTTCTTC

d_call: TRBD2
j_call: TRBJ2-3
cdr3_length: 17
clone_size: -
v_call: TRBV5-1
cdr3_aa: CASSLTRPAGSTDTQYF
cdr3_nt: TGCGCCAGCAGCTTGACAAGACCAGCGGGAAGCACAGATACGCAGTATTTT